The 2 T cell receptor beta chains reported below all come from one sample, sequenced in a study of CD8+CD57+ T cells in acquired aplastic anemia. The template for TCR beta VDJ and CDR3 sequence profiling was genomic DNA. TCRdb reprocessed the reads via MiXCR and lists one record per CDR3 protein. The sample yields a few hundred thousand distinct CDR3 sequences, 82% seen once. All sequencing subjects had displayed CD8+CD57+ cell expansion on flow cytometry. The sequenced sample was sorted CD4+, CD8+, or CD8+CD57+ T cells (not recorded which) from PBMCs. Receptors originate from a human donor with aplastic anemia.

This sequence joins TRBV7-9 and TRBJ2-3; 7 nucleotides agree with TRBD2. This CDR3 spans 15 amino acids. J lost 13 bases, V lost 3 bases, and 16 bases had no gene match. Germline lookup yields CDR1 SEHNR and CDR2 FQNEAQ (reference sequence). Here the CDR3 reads CASSFGLREGDDEYF. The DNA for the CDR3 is TGTGCCAGCAGCTTTGGACTAAGGGAGGGAGACGATGAGTATTTT.

CDR3 amino acids: CASSDTREITDTQYF. The CDR3 region has the DNA TGTGCCAGCAGTGACACGCGGGAGATCACAGATACGCAGTATTTT. V usage is TRBV25-1 and J usage is TRBJ2-3; TRBD2 matches at 7 bases. With 3 bases clipped from V and 2 bases from J, the junction kept 5 bases outside the gene matches. The germline gives CDR1 MGHDK, CDR2 SYGVNS. The CDR3 is made up of 15 amino acids.